The sequence of this T cell receptor (beta chain) was determined in a study of spatial heterogeneity in lung cancer. Time point denoted: sample taken at primary tumor resection. No cells were sorted before sequencing. The whole RNA sequenced was extracted from tumor, nontumor lung or frozen PBMC. Many counts were recorded for this clonotype. What it recognizes is unknown. TCRdb independently ran MiXCR on the 5' RACE reads; one entry per CDR3 protein. The sample yields tens of thousands of distinct CDR3 sequences, roughly 15% seen once. Whole-study results and caveats: Higher tumor mutation counts went along with higher counts of expanded intratumoral alpha and beta TCRs.

From germline, CDR1 is ENHRY and CDR2 SYGVKD. This CDR3 comprises 14 residues. Trimming shortened V by 5 bases and J by 5 bases, and 15 bases separated the two germline ends. The sample consisted of lung tumor tissue, taken at surgery. The chain is built from TRBV10-3 and TRBJ2-5, with D perhaps TRBD1 (5 bases). The receptor was derived from a female donor with early-stage non-small cell lung cancer. The CDR3 loop reads CAISSDRWMETQYF. The CDR3 bases are TGTGCCATCAGTAGCGACAGATGGATGGAGACCCAGTACTTC.